Described below is a single T cell receptor (beta chain) sequence and its context. Its antigen is not identified. This sample was taken from a study of T cell responses to AZD1222 COVID-19 vaccine. General observations from the study: Clonal diversity may have been underestimated, and the donors were mostly white British, with more females than males. At study baseline, merely five or six AZD1222 recipients were seropositive. Spike-wide vaccine-associated CD4 TCRs dominated at 160-218 and 743-854. Without day 14 samples, only post-peak T cell repertoires were studied.

TCRdb's table, derived via immunoSEQ multiplex PCR, lists solely in-frame clones and lacks some. This repertoire shows some 140,000 clones, more than 85% found once; its top ten account for around 2.8%. The sequence was obtained from an adult in good health. Here the sequenced sample was peripheral blood, taken on day 0 of AZD1222 vaccination.

CDR3 region: CASRRTGRTEAFF. The CDR3 nucleotides are TGTGCCAGCAGGCGGACAGGGAGGACTGAAGCTTTCTTT. This chain links TRBV4-2 with TRBJ1-1; 8 nucleotides line up with TRBD1. This CDR3 has 13 amino acids. The germline CDR1 and CDR2 sequences are LGHNA and YNFKEQ. Losses at the gene ends were 6 bases for V and 5 bases for J; bases not matched to a gene: 5.